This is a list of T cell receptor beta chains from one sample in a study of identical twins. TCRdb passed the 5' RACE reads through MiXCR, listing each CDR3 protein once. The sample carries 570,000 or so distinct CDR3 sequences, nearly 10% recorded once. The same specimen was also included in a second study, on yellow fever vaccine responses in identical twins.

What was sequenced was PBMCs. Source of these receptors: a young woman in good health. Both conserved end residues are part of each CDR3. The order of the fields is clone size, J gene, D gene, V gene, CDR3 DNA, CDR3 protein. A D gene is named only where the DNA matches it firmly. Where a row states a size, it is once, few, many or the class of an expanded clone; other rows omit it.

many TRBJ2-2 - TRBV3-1 TGTGCCAGCAGCCAGCCCACCGGGGAGCTGTTTTTT CASSQPTGELFF
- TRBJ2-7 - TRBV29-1 TGCAGCGCGGGAATCTCCTACGAGCAGTACTTC CSAGISYEQYF
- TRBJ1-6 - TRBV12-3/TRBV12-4 TGTGCCAGCAAAGCTCTTATACAGGGCCCATCACCCCTCCACTTT CASKALIQGPSPLHF
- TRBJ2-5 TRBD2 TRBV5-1 TGCGCCAGCAGCTTGGAGGGACTAACGGGGGTAGAGACCCAGTACTTC CASSLEGLTGVETQYF
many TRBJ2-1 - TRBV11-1 TGTGCCAGCAGCAAAATGGGTAGCAACGGCCTCCTATACAATGAGCAGTTCTTC CASSKMGSNGLLYNEQFF
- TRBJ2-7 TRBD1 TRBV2 TGTGCCGGAGCGCTGGGGACAGGGGGCTCCTACGAGCAGTACTTC CAGALGTGGSYEQYF
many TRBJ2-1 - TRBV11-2 TGTGCCAGCAGCTTAGATGCCCAGGGGCGTGATGAGCAGTTCTTC CASSLDAQGRDEQFF
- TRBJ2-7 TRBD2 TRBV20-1 TGCAGTGCCTCCCGACTAGCGGGAGTGGGGGAGCAGTACTTC CSASRLAGVGEQYF
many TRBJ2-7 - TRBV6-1 TGTGCCAGCAGGCCAGGGGTAATCACGAACGAGCAGTACTTC CASRPGVITNEQYF
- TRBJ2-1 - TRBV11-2 TGTGCCAGCAGCCCTGGCCCTCAGCAGGGCCATGAGCAGTTCTTC CASSPGPQQGHEQFF
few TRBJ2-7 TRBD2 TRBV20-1 TGTCCAAAGCGGGGGGGCGCGGGCTCCTACGAGCAGTACTTC CPKRGGAGSYEQYF
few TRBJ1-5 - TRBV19 TGTGCCAGTAGTAACGGTGTGGGCAATCAGCCCCAGCATTTT CASSNGVGNQPQHF
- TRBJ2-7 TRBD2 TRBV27 TGTGCCAGCAGCACCTCATCCAGCGGGGGTTACGAGCAGTACTTC CASSTSSSGGYEQYF
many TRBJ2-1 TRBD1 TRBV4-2 TGTGCCAGCAGCCGTACCGGGACAGGATACAATGAGCAGTTCTTC CASSRTGTGYNEQFF
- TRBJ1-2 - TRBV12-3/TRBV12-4 TGTGCCAGCAGTTTAGGTCCGGGCGCCTCGGGCTACACCTTC CASSLGPGASGYTF
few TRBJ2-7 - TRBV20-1 TGCAGTGCTAGAGAGCAGACCCAGCCCCTTGGCTACGAGCAGTACTTC CSAREQTQPLGYEQYF
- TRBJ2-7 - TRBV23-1 TGCGCCAGCAGTCAAACCCTACCCGGCAGGGCCTACGAGCAGTACTTC CASSQTLPGRAYEQYF
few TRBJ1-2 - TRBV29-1 TGCAGCGCATTGACAGACTATGGCTACACCTTC CSALTDYGYTF
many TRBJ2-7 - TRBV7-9 TGTGCCAGCAGCACTCCCGGGACACCGTACTACGAGCAGTACTTC CASSTPGTPYYEQYF
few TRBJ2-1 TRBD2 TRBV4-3 TGCGCCAGCAGCCAAGGGTTTAGACTAGCGGGCGACTACAATGAGCAGTTCTTC CASSQGFRLAGDYNEQFF
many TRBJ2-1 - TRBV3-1 TGTGCCAGCAGCCACCTGGACAGATACAATGAGCAGTTCTTC CASSHLDRYNEQFF
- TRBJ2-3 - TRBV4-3 TGCGCCAGCAGAACTGGGCAGGCTAGCACAGATACGCAGTATTTT CASRTGQASTDTQYF
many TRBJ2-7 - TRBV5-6 TGTGCCAGCAGCTACGGACAGTCAACCTACGAGCAGTACTTC CASSYGQSTYEQYF
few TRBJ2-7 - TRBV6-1 TGTGCCAGCTCCATAAGGGGGTCCTCCTACGAGCAGTACTTC CASSIRGSSYEQYF
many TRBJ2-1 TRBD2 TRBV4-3 TGCGCCAGCAGCCAACTCCCAGCGGGAGTACAGGTCAATGAGCAGTTCTTC CASSQLPAGVQVNEQFF
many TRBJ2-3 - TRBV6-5 TGTGCCAGCAGTTACTCGAGGGTCGGGGTGAGCACAGATACGCAGTATTTT CASSYSRVGVSTDTQYF
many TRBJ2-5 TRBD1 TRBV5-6 TGTGCCAGCAGCGAGCTGGGACAGATAGGGGAGACCCAGTACTTC CASSELGQIGETQYF
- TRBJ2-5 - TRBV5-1 TGCGCCAGCAGCTTGGCCCGGGAGTTTATCGAGACCCAGTACTTC CASSLAREFIETQYF
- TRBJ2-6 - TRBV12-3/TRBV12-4 TGTGCCAGCAGTAAGCTTCGACAGTCACTAAACTCTGGGGCCAACGTCCTGACTTTC CASSKLRQSLNSGANVLTF
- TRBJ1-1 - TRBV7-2 TGTGCCAGCAGCCACGACAGGCAGAACACTGAAGCTTTCTTT CASSHDRQNTEAFF
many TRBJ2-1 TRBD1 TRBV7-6 TGTGCCAGCAGCTTAGTGTTCTCACTAAAAAGGACAGGGGTTTACAATGAGCAGTTCTTC CASSLVFSLKRTGVYNEQFF
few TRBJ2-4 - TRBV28 TGTGCCAGCAGTTTATCCCGGACAGCCAACATTCAGTACTTC CASSLSRTANIQYF
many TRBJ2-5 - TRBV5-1 TGCGCCAGCAGTGGATCGGTCGCCGTTGAAGGGACCCAGTACTTC CASSGSVAVEGTQYF
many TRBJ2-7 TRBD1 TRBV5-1 TGCGCCAGCAGCTCGGGACAGGGTCGGGAGCAGTACTTC CASSSGQGREQYF
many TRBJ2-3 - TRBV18 TGTGCCAGCAGCCCCACAGATACGCAGTATTTT CASSPTDTQYF
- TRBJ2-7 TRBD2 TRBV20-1 TGCAGTGCTAGGAAACGCGGGAGTTCGGGAGAGCAGTACTTC CSARKRGSSGEQYF
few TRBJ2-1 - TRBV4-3 TGCGCCAGCAGCCAAGGACAGAGCTCGGACAATGAGCAGTTCTTC CASSQGQSSDNEQFF
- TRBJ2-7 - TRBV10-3 TGTGCCATCAGTGAGTCAACCGCCCGGGGGCCGGGCTACGAGCAGTACTTC CAISESTARGPGYEQYF
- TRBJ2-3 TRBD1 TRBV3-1 TGTGCCAGCAGCTCCACCGGGACAGGGATCACAGATACGCAGTATTTT CASSSTGTGITDTQYF
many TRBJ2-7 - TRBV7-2 TGTGCCAGCAGCTTCCTTGGTTGGGAGTCCTACGAGCAGTACTTC CASSFLGWESYEQYF
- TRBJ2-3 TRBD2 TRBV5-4 TGTGCCAGCAGCTTTTCCGGGACTAAACTCACAGATACGCAGTATTTT CASSFSGTKLTDTQYF
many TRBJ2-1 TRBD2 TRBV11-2 TGTGCCAGCAGCTTATGGTTATCGGGCGGGAGAGCTTACAATGAGCAGTTCTTC CASSLWLSGGRAYNEQFF
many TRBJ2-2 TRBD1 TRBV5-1 TGCGCCAGCAGCTCCGGGACAGGGGACACCGGGGAGCTGTTTTTT CASSSGTGDTGELFF
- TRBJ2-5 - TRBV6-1 TGTGCCGTCTGGCAGGGATCGACCCAGTACTTC CAVWQGSTQYF
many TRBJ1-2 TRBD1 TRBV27 TGTGCCAGCAGTGCAGGGGGATATGGCTACACCTTC CASSAGGYGYTF
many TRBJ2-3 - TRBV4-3 TGCGCCAGCAGCCAAGAGGGTAGAGCTAGCGCTACAGATACGCAGTATTTT CASSQEGRASATDTQYF
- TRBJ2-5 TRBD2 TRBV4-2 TGTGCCAGCAGCCAAGTTGGGGGGGAAGAGACCCAGTACTTC CASSQVGGEETQYF
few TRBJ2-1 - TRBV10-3 TGTGCCATCAGTGCCGAGGGACCATCCACCAATGAGCAGTTCTTC CAISAEGPSTNEQFF
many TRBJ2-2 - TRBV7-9 TGTGCCAGCAGCGACCCTCCAAACACCGGGGAGCTGTTTTTT CASSDPPNTGELFF
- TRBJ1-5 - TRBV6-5 TGTGCCAGCAGTTACCTTCCGGGGAGCAATCAGCCCCAGCATTTT CASSYLPGSNQPQHF
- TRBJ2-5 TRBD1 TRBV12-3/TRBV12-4 TGTGCCAGCAGTGTTACAGGGGGCGCGGAGACCCAGTACTTC CASSVTGGAETQYF
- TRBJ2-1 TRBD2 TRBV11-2 TGTGCCAGCAGCTTAGTTGGTAGCGGGGCACTAAAGTACAATGAGCAGTTCTTC CASSLVGSGALKYNEQFF
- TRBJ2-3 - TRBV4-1 TGCGCCAGCAGCCAAGGTGGAGGGCTAGATACGCAGTATTTT CASSQGGGLDTQYF